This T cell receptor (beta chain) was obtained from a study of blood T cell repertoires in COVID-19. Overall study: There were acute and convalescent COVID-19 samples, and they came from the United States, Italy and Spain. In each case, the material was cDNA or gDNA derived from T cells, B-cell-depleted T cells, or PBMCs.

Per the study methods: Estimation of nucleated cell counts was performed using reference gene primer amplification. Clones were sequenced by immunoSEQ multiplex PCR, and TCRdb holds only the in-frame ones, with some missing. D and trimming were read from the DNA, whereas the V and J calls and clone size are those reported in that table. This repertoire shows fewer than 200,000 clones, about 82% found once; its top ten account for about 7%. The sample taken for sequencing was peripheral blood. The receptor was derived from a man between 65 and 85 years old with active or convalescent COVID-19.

CDR3 amino acids: CASSYHRTSAQETQYF. The CDR3 DNA reads TGTGCCAGCAGTTACCACCGGACTAGCGCACAAGAGACCCAGTACTTC. V is TRBV6-6 and J is TRBJ2-5, with 9 positions matching TRBD2. The CDR3 covers 16 residues. The germline CDR1 and CDR2 sequences are MNHNY and SVGAGI (reference sequence). V lost 2 bases and J lost 2; bases outside the gene matches: 6.